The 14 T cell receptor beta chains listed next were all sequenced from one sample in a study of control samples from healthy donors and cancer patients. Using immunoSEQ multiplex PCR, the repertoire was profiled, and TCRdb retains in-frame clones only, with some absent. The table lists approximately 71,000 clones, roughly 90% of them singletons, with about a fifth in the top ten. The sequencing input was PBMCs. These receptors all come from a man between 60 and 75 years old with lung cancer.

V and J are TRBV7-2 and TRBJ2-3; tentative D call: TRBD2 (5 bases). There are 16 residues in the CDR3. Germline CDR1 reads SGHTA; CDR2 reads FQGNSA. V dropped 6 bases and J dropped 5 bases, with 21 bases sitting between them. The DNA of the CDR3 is TGTGCCAGCAGTCCCCGGGTAGCGTCCCAGCGAGATACGCAGTATTTT. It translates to CASSPRVASQRDTQYF.

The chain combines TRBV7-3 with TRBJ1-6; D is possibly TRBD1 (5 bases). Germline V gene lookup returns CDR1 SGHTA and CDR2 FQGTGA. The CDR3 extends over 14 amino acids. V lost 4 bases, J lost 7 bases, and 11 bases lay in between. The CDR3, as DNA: TGTGCCAGCAGCTCGGGGGTATCCAATTCACCCCTCCACTTT. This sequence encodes CASSSGVSNSPLHF.

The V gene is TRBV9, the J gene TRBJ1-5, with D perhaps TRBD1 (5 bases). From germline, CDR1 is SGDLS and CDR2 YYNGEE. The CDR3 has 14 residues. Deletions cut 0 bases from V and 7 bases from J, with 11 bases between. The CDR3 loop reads CASSVAGGKQPQHF. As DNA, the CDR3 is TGTGCCAGCAGCGTAGCGGGGGGGAAACAGCCCCAGCATTTT.

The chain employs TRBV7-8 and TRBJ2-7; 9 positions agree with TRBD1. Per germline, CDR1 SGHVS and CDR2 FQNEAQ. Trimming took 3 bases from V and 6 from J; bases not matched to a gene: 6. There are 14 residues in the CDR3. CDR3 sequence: CASSLGTGTSEQYF. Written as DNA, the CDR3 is TGTGCCAGCAGCTTGGGGACAGGGACATCCGAGCAGTACTTC.

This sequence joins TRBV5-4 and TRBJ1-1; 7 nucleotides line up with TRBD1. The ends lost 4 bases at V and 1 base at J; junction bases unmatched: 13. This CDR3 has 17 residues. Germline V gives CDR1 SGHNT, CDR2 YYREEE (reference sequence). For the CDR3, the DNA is TGTGCCAGCAGCAAAACCCCGGGACAGTCGACGAACACTGAAGCTTTCTTT. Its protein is CASSKTPGQSTNTEAFF.

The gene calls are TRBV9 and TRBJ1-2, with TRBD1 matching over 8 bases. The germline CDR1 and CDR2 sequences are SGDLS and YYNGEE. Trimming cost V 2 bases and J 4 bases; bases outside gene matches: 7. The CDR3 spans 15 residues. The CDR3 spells CASSVEQGDVYGYTF. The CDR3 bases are TGTGCCAGCAGCGTCGAACAGGGGGATGTCTATGGCTACACCTTC.

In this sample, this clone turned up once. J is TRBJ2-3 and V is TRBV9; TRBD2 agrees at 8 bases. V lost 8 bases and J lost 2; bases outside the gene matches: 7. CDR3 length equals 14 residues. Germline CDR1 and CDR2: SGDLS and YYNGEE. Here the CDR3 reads CASDSGGDTDTQYF. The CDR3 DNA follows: TGTGCCAGTGACAGCGGGGGAGACACAGATACGCAGTATTTT.

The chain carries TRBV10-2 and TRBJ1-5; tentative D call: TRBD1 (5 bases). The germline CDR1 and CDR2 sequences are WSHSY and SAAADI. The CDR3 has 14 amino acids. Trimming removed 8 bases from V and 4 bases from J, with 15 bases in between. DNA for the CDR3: TGCGCCAGCCGCCCCGGGGGGACGAATCAGCCCCAGCATTTT. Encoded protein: CASRPGGTNQPQHF.

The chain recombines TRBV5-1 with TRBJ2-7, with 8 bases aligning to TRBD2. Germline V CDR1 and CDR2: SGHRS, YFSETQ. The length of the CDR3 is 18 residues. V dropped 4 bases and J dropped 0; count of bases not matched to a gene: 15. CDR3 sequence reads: CASSGLGGGPQSSYEQYV. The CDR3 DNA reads TGCGCCAGCAGCGGACTAGGCGGGGGGCCCCAAAGCTCCTACGAGCAGTACGTC.

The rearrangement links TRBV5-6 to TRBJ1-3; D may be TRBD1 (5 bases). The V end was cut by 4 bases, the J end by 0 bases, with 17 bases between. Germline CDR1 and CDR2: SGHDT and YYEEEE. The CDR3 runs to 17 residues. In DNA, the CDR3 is TGTGCCAGCAGCCCTTACGGGGCGGATTCCTCTGGAAACACCATATATTTT. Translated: CASSPYGADSSGNTIYF.

The CDR3 protein is CSVESKGQANPYGYTF. DNA for the CDR3: TGCAGCGTTGAATCGAAGGGGCAGGCTAATCCCTATGGCTACACCTTC. The chain is built from TRBV29-1 and TRBJ1-2; D may be TRBD1 (5 bases). Trimming pared 2 bases from V and 4 bases from J, leaving 20 bases between. Germline V gene lookup returns CDR1 SQVTM and CDR2 ANQGSEA. The CDR3 totals 16 residues. Full variable domain (remainder filled in from reference TRBV29-1 and TRBJ1-2): SAVISQKPSRDICQRGTSLTIQCQVDSQVTMMFWYRQQPGQSLTLIATANQGSEATYESGFVIDKFPISRPNLTFSTLTVSNMSPEDSSIYLCSVESKGQANPYGYTFGSGTRLTVV.

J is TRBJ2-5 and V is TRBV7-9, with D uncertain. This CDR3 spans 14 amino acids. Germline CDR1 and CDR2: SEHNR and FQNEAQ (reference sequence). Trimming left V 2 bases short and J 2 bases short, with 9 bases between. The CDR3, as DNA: TGTGCCAGCAGCTTACTGTCCTCACAAGAGACCCAGTACTTC. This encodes CASSLLSSQETQYF.

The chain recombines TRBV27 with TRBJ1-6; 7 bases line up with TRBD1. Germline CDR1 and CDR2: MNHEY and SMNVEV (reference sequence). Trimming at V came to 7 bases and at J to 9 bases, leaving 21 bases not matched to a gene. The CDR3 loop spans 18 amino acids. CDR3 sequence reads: CASTPRRGQTNSGSPLHF. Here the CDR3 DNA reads TGTGCCAGCACCCCGCGTAGGGGACAGACCAACTCAGGTTCACCCCTCCACTTT.

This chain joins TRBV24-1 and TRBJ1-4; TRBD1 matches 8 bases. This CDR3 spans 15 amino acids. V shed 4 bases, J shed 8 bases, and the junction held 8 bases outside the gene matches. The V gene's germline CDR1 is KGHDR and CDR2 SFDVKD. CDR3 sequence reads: CATSDLSGGKEKLFF. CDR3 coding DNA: TGTGCCACCAGTGACCTCTCAGGGGGCAAGGAAAAACTGTTTTTT.